The sequence of this T cell receptor beta chain was determined in a study of cytomegalovirus exposure and HLA in healthy donors. Study-wide findings and caveats: There were reportedly fewer N-insertions in an Asian-associated ancestry cluster than the roughly 610-donor mean, in a later analysis. Reports indicated that the classifier achieved high specificity and sensitivity in diagnosing cytomegalovirus status. When presence/absence was analysed, sequencing depth was taken to be roughly uniform across donors. Accurate predictions that matched the HLA-A and HLA-B alleles of most subjects were reportedly made from TCR beta sequences.

This CDR3 has 15 residues. V lost 4 bases and J 7 bases, leaving 18 bases between the germline ends. Both 60 Vbeta primers and 13 Jbeta primers went into the PCR. Here immunoSEQ multiplex PCR was the method, and the copy in TCRdb shows in-frame clones only, minus some. The table shows roughly 100,000 clones, with roughly two thirds occurring only once. Turning to this clone: Its antigen remains unidentified.

This chain joins TRBV5-3 and TRBJ2-1; maybe TRBD2 (6 bases). TRBV5-3 is an open reading frame whose function is uncertain. The sample comprised PBMCs. The TCR comes from a man aged 25 to 45 in good health and CMV-seronegative. This chain's CDR3 is CARSLHGGIGNEQFF. CDR3 nucleotides: TGTGCCAGAAGCCTACACGGCGGGATCGGAAATGAGCAGTTCTTC.